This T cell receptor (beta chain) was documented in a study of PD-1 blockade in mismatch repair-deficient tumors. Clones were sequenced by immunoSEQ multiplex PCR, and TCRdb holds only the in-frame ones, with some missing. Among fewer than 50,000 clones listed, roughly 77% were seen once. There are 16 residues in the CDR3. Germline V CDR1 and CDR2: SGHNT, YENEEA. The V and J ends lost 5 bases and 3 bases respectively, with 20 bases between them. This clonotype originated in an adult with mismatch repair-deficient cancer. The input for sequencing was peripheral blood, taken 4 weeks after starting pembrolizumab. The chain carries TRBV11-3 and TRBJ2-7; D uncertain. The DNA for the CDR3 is TGTGCCAGCAGCACGCACTATGCCTCAAACAGCTACGAGCAGTACTTC. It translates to CASSTHYASNSYEQYF.